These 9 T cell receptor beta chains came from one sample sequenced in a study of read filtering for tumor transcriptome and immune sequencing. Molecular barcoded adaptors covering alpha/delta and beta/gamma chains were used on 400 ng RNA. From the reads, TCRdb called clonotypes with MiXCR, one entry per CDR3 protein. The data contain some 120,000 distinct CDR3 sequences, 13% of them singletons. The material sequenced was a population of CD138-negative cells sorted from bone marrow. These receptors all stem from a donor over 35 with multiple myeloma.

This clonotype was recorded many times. In DNA, the CDR3 is TGTGCCAGCAGCTTGACATTAGGAAACGAAAAACTGTTTTTT. Translated, it gives CASSLTLGNEKLFF. The genes are TRBV7-8 and TRBJ1-4; D is ambiguous. CDR3 length: 14 amino acids. Germline V gene lookup returns CDR1 SGHVS and CDR2 FQNEAQ. Trimming cost V 3 bases and J 8 bases, with 13 bases left between them.

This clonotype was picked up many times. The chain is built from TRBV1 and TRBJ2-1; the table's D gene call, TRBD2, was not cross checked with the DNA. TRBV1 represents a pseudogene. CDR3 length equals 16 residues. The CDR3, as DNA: TGCACCAGCAGCCAGACCGGGACTAGCGGATACAATGAGCAGTTCTTC. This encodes CTSSQTGTSGYNEQFF.

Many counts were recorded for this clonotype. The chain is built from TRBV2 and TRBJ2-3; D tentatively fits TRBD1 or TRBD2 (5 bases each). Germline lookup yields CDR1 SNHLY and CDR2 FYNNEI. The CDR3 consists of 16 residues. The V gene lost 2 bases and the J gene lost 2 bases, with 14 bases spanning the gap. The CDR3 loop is CASSEFGAAFTDTQYF. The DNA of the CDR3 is TGTGCCAGCAGTGAATTCGGGGCCGCCTTCACAGATACGCAGTATTTT.

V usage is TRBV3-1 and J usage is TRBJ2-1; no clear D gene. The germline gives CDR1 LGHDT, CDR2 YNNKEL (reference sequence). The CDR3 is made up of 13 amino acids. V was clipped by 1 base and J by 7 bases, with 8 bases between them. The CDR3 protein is CASSQVLGNEQFF. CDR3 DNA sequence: TGTGCCAGCAGCCAAGTATTGGGGAATGAGCAGTTCTTC.

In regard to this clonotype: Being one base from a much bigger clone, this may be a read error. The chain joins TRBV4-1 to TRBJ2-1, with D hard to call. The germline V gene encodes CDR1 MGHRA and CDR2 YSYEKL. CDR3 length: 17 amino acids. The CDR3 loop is CASSQDPALTSYIEQFF. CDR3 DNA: TGCGCCAGCAGCCAAGATCCCGCCCTCACATCCTACATTGAGCAGTTCTTC.

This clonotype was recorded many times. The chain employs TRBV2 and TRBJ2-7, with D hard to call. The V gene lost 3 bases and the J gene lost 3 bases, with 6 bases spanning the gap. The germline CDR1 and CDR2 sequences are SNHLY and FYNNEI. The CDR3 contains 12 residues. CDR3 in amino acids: CASSDSDYEQYF. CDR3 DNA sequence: TGTGCCAGCAGTGACTCGGACTACGAGCAGTACTTC.

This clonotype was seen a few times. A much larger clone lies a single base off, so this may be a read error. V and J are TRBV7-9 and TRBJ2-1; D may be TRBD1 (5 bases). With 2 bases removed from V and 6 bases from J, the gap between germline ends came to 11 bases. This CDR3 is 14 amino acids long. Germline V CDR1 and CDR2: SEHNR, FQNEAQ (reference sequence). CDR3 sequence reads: CASSLSQARNEQFF. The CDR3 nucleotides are TGTGCCAGCAGCTTATCACAGGCACGCAATGAGCAGTTCTTC.

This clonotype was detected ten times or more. CDR3 DNA sequence: TGTGCCAGCAGCCCTCCCCTCCGACAGGGCGTTTATACTGAAGCTTTCTTT. Residues: CASSPPLRQGVYTEAFF. The V and J genes are TRBV7-8 and TRBJ1-1; 7 nucleotides align to TRBD1. CDR3 size: 17 residues. Germline V gives CDR1 SGHVS, CDR2 FQNEAQ. With V trimmed by 5 bases and J by 5 bases, 17 bases remained unmatched.

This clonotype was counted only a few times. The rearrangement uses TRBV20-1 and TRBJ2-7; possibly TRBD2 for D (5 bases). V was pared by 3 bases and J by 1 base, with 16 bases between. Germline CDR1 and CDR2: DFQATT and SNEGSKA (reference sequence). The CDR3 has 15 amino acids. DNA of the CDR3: TGCAGTGCTAGCCCAAGAGGGCTGCCGTCCTACGAGCAGTACTTC. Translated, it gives CSASPRGLPSYEQYF.